This TCR beta chain was recorded in a study of T cell clonotyping in hematopoietic cell transplantation. Study information: Recipients' pretransplant samples followed cytoreduction.

As to time point: recipient sample about 28 days before transplant, after cytoreduction. V lost 6 bases and J lost 6, with 5 bases in between. Germline V gene data show CDR1 as SGHAT and CDR2 as FQNNGV. The CDR3 covers 10 residues. The repertoire was sequenced with immunoSEQ multiplex PCR; TCRdb's copy has only in-frame clones and lacks some. The data hold tens of thousands of clones, with around 96% observed a single time. The chain links TRBV11-2 to TRBJ2-5, with D perhaps TRBD1 (5 bases). The TCR comes from a woman in her forties or fifties with acute myeloid leukemia. Some clones in this sample may be carry-over from other donors' samples. This material consisted of peripheral blood mononuclear cells, taken before stem cell transplant. In nucleotides, the CDR3 is TGTGCCAGCAGGGGGCAGACCCAGTACTTC. Protein product: CASRGQTQYF.